The 24 T cell receptor beta chains listed next were all sequenced from one sample in a study of somatic mutations in cytotoxic T cells in rheumatoid arthritis. Produced via immunoSEQ multiplex PCR; TCRdb's table is partial and in-frame only. The sample holds about 20,000 clones, approximately 87% seen once. The sequenced sample was CD8+ T cells sorted from blood. These receptors were collected from a man aged 35-49 years in good health.

The V call is TRBV7-9, the J call TRBJ2-7, with 9 positions matching TRBD2. Trimming cost V 5 bases and J 2 bases; bases outside gene matches: 7. This CDR3 has 15 residues. Germline loops: CDR1 SEHNR, CDR2 FQNEAQ (reference sequence). The CDR3 loop reads CASSLAGGLAYEQYF. The CDR3 region has the DNA TGTGCCAGCAGCCTCGCGGGAGGGCTCGCCTACGAGCAGTACTTC.

This rearrangement joins TRBV6-5 to TRBJ2-7; 10 positions agree with TRBD1. This CDR3 contains 14 residues. CDR1 MNHEY and CDR2 SVGAGI come from the germline V gene. Trimming at V came to 5 bases and at J to 4 bases, leaving 5 bases not matched to a gene. The CDR3 loop is CASSRTGGMYEQYF. The CDR3, as DNA: TGTGCCAGCAGTAGGACAGGGGGTATGTACGAGCAGTACTTC.

The chain is built from TRBV27 and TRBJ1-2; 7 positions match TRBD1. This CDR3 has 13 residues. Germline CDR1 is MNHEY and CDR2 is SMNVEV (reference sequence). Trimming at V came to 4 bases and at J to 6 bases, leaving 5 bases not matched to a gene. CDR3 nucleotide sequence: TGTGCCAGCAGTTCCCCCACAGGGGATGGCTACACCTTC. Translating gives CASSSPTGDGYTF.

This sequence joins TRBV9 and TRBJ2-3; 8 bases match TRBD1. Germline CDR1 reads SGDLS; CDR2 reads YYNGEE. The J segment lost 4 bases and the V segment lost 3 bases, leaving 7 bases of the junction unmatched. CDR3 length equals 15 residues. The CDR3 sequence: CASSAGQGLPDTQYF. CDR3 in DNA: TGTGCCAGCAGCGCCGGACAGGGATTGCCAGATACGCAGTATTTT.

The V gene is TRBV6-5, the J gene TRBJ2-7; D is unresolved. The germline V gene has CDR1 MNHEY and CDR2 SVGAGI. The CDR3 length is 13 residues. Trimming removed 6 bases at V and 4 bases at J, with 13 bases between. CDR3 sequence (DNA): TGTGCCAGCAGAACGACGGAGCATTACGAGCAGTACTTC. Encoded protein: CASRTTEHYEQYF.

J is TRBJ2-1 and V is TRBV5-1; perhaps TRBD2 as D (6 bases). CDR3 length: 15 amino acids. Trimming shortened V by 1 base and J by 2 bases, and 10 bases separated the two germline ends. CDR1 and CDR2 from the germline V gene are SGHRS and YFSETQ. In DNA, the CDR3 is TGCGCCAGCAGCTTGACAGGCGGGGCCTACAATGAGCAGTTCTTC. Translation: CASSLTGGAYNEQFF.

This chain connects TRBV27 to TRBJ2-7; D is uncertain. The germline V gene has CDR1 MNHEY and CDR2 SMNVEV (reference sequence). The CDR3 sequence is 14 residues long. V was clipped by 2 bases and J by 4 bases, with 12 bases between them. The CDR3 bases are TGTGCCAGCAGTTTAACCAGTCCCGGGTACGAGCAGTACTTC. Translating it yields CASSLTSPGYEQYF.

The J gene is TRBJ2-1, the V gene TRBV15; no clear D. Germline V gives CDR1 LNHNV, CDR2 YYDKDF (reference sequence). Trimming stripped 2 bases from V and 6 bases from J, with 5 bases between. The CDR3 has 12 residues. The CDR3 sequence is CATSRSLNEQFF. CDR3 DNA: TGTGCCACCAGCAGATCCCTCAATGAGCAGTTCTTC.

V gene TRBV28 combines with J gene TRBJ1-4, with D possibly matching TRBD1 (6 bases). Germline values: CDR1 MDHEN, CDR2 SYDVKM. Deletions cut 7 bases from V and 8 bases from J, with 17 bases between. The CDR3 has 14 residues. This CDR3 reads CASTRPGVVEKLFF. The CDR3 region has the DNA TGTGCCAGCACCCGCCCAGGGGTTGTCGAAAAACTGTTTTTT.

The rearrangement uses TRBV27 and TRBJ2-7; no clear D. With 4 bases removed from V and 7 bases from J, the gap between germline ends came to 11 bases. The CDR3 is 12 residues long. Germline CDR1 is MNHEY and CDR2 is SMNVEV (reference sequence). DNA for the CDR3: TGTGCCAGCAGTTCCCATTCCAGGGAGCAGTACTTC. Protein sequence: CASSSHSREQYF.

This rearrangement joins TRBV6-5 to TRBJ2-7; no firm D call. Germline CDR1 is MNHEY and CDR2 is SVGAGI. The CDR3 has 14 residues. Between the trimmed V and J ends, which lost 6 bases and 4 bases, there was a span of 16 bases. CDR3 DNA: TGTGCCAGCAGCCCCATACCTCTCACATACGAGCAGTACTTC. It encodes CASSPIPLTYEQYF.

The gene calls are TRBV19 and TRBJ2-3; 7 positions match TRBD2. The CDR3 length is 16 residues. Germline trimming cut 3 bases from V and 2 bases from J; bases unmatched to any gene: 8. The germline CDR1 and CDR2 sequences are LNHDA and SQIVND (reference sequence). The CDR3 protein is CASSIGSGGPTDTQYF. CDR3 sequence (DNA): TGTGCCAGTAGTATCGGGTCGGGAGGACCCACAGATACGCAGTATTTT. The full variable domain, completed using reference TRBV19 and TRBJ2-3, is DGGITQSPKYLFRKEGQNVTLSCEQNLNHDAMYWYRQDPGQGLRLIYYSQIVNDFQKGDIAEGYSVSREKKESFPLTVTSAQKNPTAFYLCASSIGSGGPTDTQYFGPGTRLTVL.

The rearrangement links TRBV4-1 to TRBJ2-7; 10 nucleotides match TRBD2. Trimming cost V 0 bases and J 0 bases; bases outside gene matches: 5. The V gene's germline CDR1 is MGHRA and CDR2 YSYEKL. This CDR3 spans 17 amino acids. As DNA, the CDR3 is TGCGCCAGCAGCCAAGATTCTAGCGGGGGCAGCTCCTACGAGCAGTACTTC. Its translation: CASSQDSSGGSSYEQYF.

This clone was observed a few times. J is TRBJ1-5 and V is TRBV7-6, with 11 bases matching TRBD1. Germline-derived CDR1 and CDR2 are SGHVS and FNYEAQ. The CDR3 sequence is 16 residues long. The J segment lost 9 bases and the V segment lost 5 bases, leaving 12 bases of the junction unmatched. The DNA of the CDR3 is TGTGCCAGCAGCCCCGGGGACAGGGGGATCGAAGGGCCCCAGCATTTT. Translating it yields CASSPGDRGIEGPQHF.

The chain has TRBV28 and TRBJ2-5, with D uncertain. This CDR3 is 11 amino acids long. The ends were cut back, 6 bases at V and 7 bases at J, with 9 bases in the middle. CDR1 is MDHEN and CDR2 is SYDVKM in the germline V gene. CDR3 region: CASRVTGTQYF. For the CDR3, the DNA is TGTGCCAGCAGGGTAACGGGGACCCAGTACTTC. The entire variable domain, with the rest obtained from reference TRBV28 and TRBJ2-5, is as follows: DVKVTQSSRYLVKRTGEKVFLECVQDMDHENMFWYRQDPGLGLRLIYFSYDVKMKEKGDIPEGYSVSREKKERFSLILESASTNQTSMYLCASRVTGTQYFGPGTRLLVL.

V usage is TRBV7-9 and J usage is TRBJ2-5; 9 nucleotides line up with TRBD1. The CDR3 has 15 amino acids. Germline CDR1 reads SEHNR; CDR2 reads FQNEAQ (reference sequence). V lost 4 bases to trimming and J lost 5 bases; unmatched junction nucleotides: 8. The CDR3, as DNA: TGTGCCAGCAGCTCCAGGGACAGGGCGCGGGAGACCCAGTACTTC. Translation: CASSSRDRARETQYF. Drawing the rest from reference TRBV7-9 and TRBJ2-5, the complete variable domain is DTGVSQNPRHKITKRGQNVTFRCDPISEHNRLYWYRQTLGQGPEFLTYFQNEAQLEKSRLLSDRFSAERPKGSFSTLEIQRTEQGDSAMYLCASSSRDRARETQYFGPGTRLLVL.

V is TRBV27 and J is TRBJ2-6; perhaps TRBD2 as D (6 bases). Looked up from germline, CDR1 is MNHEY and CDR2 is SMNVEV (reference sequence). V was shortened by 2 bases and J by 4 bases, with 12 bases between the two germline ends. The CDR3 length is 16 residues. CDR3: CASSLRRAEGANVLTF. The CDR3 nucleotides are TGTGCCAGCAGTTTACGGAGGGCGGAGGGGGCCAACGTCCTGACTTTC. The variable domain in full, completed from reference TRBV27 and TRBJ2-6, reads EAQVTQNPRYLITVTGKKLTVTCSQNMNHEYMSWYRQDPGLGLRQIYYSMNVEVTDKGDVPEGYKVSRKEKRNFPLILESPSPNQTSLYFCASSLRRAEGANVLTFGAGSRLTVL.

V usage is TRBV27 and J usage is TRBJ2-7, with 7 bases that match TRBD2. CDR3 size: 13 residues. The junction had 7 bases not matched to a gene; V was cut back by 5 bases and J by 6 bases. The V gene's germline CDR1 is MNHEY and CDR2 SMNVEV (reference sequence). The CDR3 sequence is CASSPGLVLEQYF. CDR3 DNA: TGTGCCAGCAGTCCCGGACTAGTTCTCGAGCAGTACTTC.

The chain has TRBV27 and TRBJ2-2; 9 bases fit TRBD1. There are 16 residues in the CDR3. The germline gives CDR1 MNHEY, CDR2 SMNVEV (reference sequence). V shed 7 bases, J shed 1 base, and the junction held 7 bases outside the gene matches. CDR3 sequence reads: CASTNTGGLNTGELFF. For the CDR3, the DNA is TGTGCCAGCACAAATACAGGGGGCCTGAACACCGGGGAGCTGTTTTTT.

The chain uses TRBV19 and TRBJ2-1; maybe TRBD2 (7 bases). CDR3 length: 17 residues. V was pared by 6 bases and J by 3 bases, with 21 bases between. In germline, CDR1 is LNHDA, CDR2 SQIVND (reference sequence). The CDR3 DNA reads as TGTGCCAGTAGGACGAGCGGGACACTTTTCCACTACAATGAGCAGTTCTTC. Translated, it gives CASRTSGTLFHYNEQFF.

This rearrangement joins TRBV27 to TRBJ1-1; 9 nucleotides match TRBD1. This CDR3 has 12 residues. V was pared by 4 bases and J by 10 bases, with 4 bases of the junction left unmatched. Germline CDR1 and CDR2: MNHEY and SMNVEV (reference sequence). This CDR3 reads CASSSNRGRAFF. In DNA, the CDR3 is TGTGCCAGCAGTTCAAACAGGGGGCGAGCTTTCTTT.

The CDR3 reads CASSLILDLQGFTF. The CDR3 nucleotides read TGTGCCAGCAGTTTGATTTTAGATCTACAGGGTTTCACCTTC. The gene calls are TRBV28 and TRBJ1-2; weak D call: TRBD1 (6 bases). The CDR3 is made up of 14 amino acids. From germline, CDR1 is MDHEN and CDR2 SYDVKM. V shed 3 bases and J shed 13 bases, with 21 bases lying between them.

The chain recombines TRBV28 with TRBJ2-3, with 10 bases matching TRBD2. The CDR3 has 16 residues. The germline CDR1 and CDR2 sequences are MDHEN and SYDVKM. Trimming cost V 3 bases and J 2 bases; bases outside gene matches: 5. CDR3 DNA: TGTGCCAGCAGTTTCCGGACTAGCGGCCTCACAGATACGCAGTATTTT. This sequence encodes CASSFRTSGLTDTQYF.

This chain joins TRBV5-1 and TRBJ2-5; D may be TRBD2 (6 bases). Trimming took 5 bases from V and 6 from J, leaving 14 bases between them. From germline, CDR1 is SGHRS and CDR2 YFSETQ. The CDR3 length is 13 residues. CDR3 loop: CASRGGARKTQYF. In nucleotides, the CDR3 is TGCGCCAGCAGAGGCGGGGCGCGGAAGACCCAGTACTTC.